This is a list of T cell receptor beta chains from one sample in a study of T cells after posttransplantation cyclophosphamide. Measured with immunoSEQ multiplex PCR; TCRdb has only the in-frame clones, and not every one. The sample is made up of more than 35,000 clones, none counted only once. Sequenced material: PBMCs. The receptors shown here come from a man aged 45-65 years in good health, CMV-negative, and a related stem cell transplant donor. Both conserved end residues are trimmed from each CDR3. Each record gives: V gene, J gene, D gene, CDR3 protein. D genes are given only for firm matches.

TRBV6-5	TRBJ2-7	NA	ASTRGLFYEQY
TRBV7-9	TRBJ2-7	TRBD1	ASSFFRGPGEQY
TRBV7-9	TRBJ2-6	TRBD1	ASSPRTGLTSGANVLT
TRBV5-1	TRBJ1-3	NA	ASSLAGSGNTIY
TRBV18	TRBJ1-1	NA	ASSPDSANTEAF
TRBV19	TRBJ2-5	TRBD1	ASSFRGRETQY
TRBV7-2	TRBJ2-7	NA	ASSLALGGAGGFEQY
TRBV5-4	TRBJ2-5	NA	ASSSLETQY
TRBV6-5	TRBJ1-2	NA	ASSSWTVLYGYT
TRBV9	TRBJ2-2	TRBD1	ASSGSGQRNTGELF
TRBV6-5	TRBJ1-1	NA	ASSYGARGNTEAF
TRBV9	TRBJ1-5	NA	ASSYGSLTGEPQH
TRBV15	TRBJ2-1	TRBD2	ATSSFLAGGNEQF
TRBV2	TRBJ2-3	NA	ASTYTDTQY
TRBV10-3	TRBJ2-1	TRBD1	AIRPQGQYYNEQF
TRBV7-2	TRBJ1-2	TRBD1	ASTTDRNYGYT
TRBV27	TRBJ2-1	TRBD1	ASSLSSRGIYNEQF
TRBV29-1	TRBJ1-1	NA	SVAPGWGMNTEAF
TRBV5-6	TRBJ1-2	TRBD1	ASSSPRDRNNYGYT
TRBV6-6	TRBJ1-1	NA	ASSSTANTEAF
TRBV2	TRBJ2-3	TRBD2	ASSERLAGGRD